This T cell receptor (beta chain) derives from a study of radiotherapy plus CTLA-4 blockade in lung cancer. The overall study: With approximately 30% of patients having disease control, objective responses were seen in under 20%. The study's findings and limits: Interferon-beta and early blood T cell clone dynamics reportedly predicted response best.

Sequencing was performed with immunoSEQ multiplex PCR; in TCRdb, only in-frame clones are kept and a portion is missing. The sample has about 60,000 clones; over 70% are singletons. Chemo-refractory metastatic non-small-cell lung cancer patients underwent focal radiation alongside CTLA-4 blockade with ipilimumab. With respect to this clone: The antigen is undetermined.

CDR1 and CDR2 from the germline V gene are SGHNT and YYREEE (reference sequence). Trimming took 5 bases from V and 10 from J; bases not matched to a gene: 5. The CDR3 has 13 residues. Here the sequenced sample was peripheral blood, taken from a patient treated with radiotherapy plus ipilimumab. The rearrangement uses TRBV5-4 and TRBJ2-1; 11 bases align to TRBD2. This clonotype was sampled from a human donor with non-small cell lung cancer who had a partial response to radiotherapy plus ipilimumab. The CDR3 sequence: CASRLAGGEEQFF. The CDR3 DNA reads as TGTGCCAGCAGATTAGCGGGGGGGGAGGAGCAGTTCTTC.